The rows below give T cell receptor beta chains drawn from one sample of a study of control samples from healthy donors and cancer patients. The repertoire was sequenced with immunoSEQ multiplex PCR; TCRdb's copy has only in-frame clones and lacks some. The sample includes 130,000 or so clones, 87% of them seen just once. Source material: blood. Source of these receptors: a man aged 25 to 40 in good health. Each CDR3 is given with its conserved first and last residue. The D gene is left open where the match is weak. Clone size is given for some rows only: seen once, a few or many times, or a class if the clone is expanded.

DNA: TGTGCCAGCAGTTACGACCAGGGCAACACTGAAGCTTTCTTT; CDR3: CASSYDQGNTEAFF; D: -; J: TRBJ1-1; size: -; V: TRBV6-5
DNA: TGTGCCAGCAGCTTAGCGGGGACAGGGCCTTTGACCGGGGAGCTGTTTTTT; CDR3: CASSLAGTGPLTGELFF; D: TRBD1; J: TRBJ2-2; size: -; V: TRBV13
DNA: TGTGCCAGTAGAGCCTCCTACACTGAAGCTTTCTTT; CDR3: CASRASYTEAFF; D: -; J: TRBJ1-1; size: -; V: TRBV19
DNA: TGCAGCGTTGATAATTCAGGGGAACTAATCGCTAACTATGGCTACACCTTC; CDR3: CSVDNSGELIANYGYTF; D: -; J: TRBJ1-2; size: -; V: TRBV29-1
DNA: TGTGCCAGCAGCCAAAGCGGGAGCACAGATACGCAGTATTTT; CDR3: CASSQSGSTDTQYF; D: -; J: TRBJ2-3; size: -; V: TRBV3-1/TRBV3-2
DNA: TGTGCCAGCTCACCACCGGGACAGGAGGGAAACACCATATATTTT; CDR3: CASSPPGQEGNTIYF; D: TRBD1; J: TRBJ1-3; size: -; V: TRBV18
DNA: TGTGCCATCAGTGAGGGAGAATCTTATGAAAAACTGTTTTTT; CDR3: CAISEGESYEKLFF; D: -; J: TRBJ1-4; size: -; V: TRBV10-3
DNA: TGTGCCAGTAGTGCCTCAGGGGGGAGCTCCTACGAGCAGTACTTC; CDR3: CASSASGGSSYEQYF; D: -; J: TRBJ2-7; size: -; V: TRBV19
DNA: TGTGCCAGCAGCCGGGGGAATGAAAAACTGTTTTTT; CDR3: CASSRGNEKLFF; D: -; J: TRBJ1-4; size: -; V: TRBV7-2
DNA: TGCGCCAGCAGGGGGGAAACGAACACCGGGGAGCTGTTTTTT; CDR3: CASRGETNTGELFF; D: -; J: TRBJ2-2; size: -; V: TRBV5-1
DNA: TGCAGCGTTGAGGTCCCTGGAAACACCATATATTTT; CDR3: CSVEVPGNTIYF; D: -; J: TRBJ1-3; size: -; V: TRBV29-1
DNA: TGTGCCAGCAGCGTACTAGGGATCAATGATGGCTACACCTTC; CDR3: CASSVLGINDGYTF; D: -; J: TRBJ1-2; size: few; V: TRBV9
DNA: TGTGCCAGCAGCCTCTATGGGCAGCTGAACACTGAAGCTTTCTTT; CDR3: CASSLYGQLNTEAFF; D: -; J: TRBJ1-1; size: -; V: TRBV3-1/TRBV3-2
DNA: TGTGCCAGCAGCCCGGGACTAGGGAATGAGCAGTTCTTC; CDR3: CASSPGLGNEQFF; D: TRBD2; J: TRBJ2-1; size: -; V: TRBV3-1/TRBV3-2
DNA: TGTGCCAGCAGCCCGGAGAGCTCCTACGAGCAGTACTTC; CDR3: CASSPESSYEQYF; D: -; J: TRBJ2-7; size: -; V: TRBV7-9
DNA: TGTGCCAGCAACAGAGGGGACAGCCACTATGGCTACACCTTC; CDR3: CASNRGDSHYGYTF; D: TRBD1; J: TRBJ1-2; size: -; V: TRBV2
DNA: TGTGCCAGCAGTGAATACCCTCCCGGCGGCTACGAGCAGTACTTC; CDR3: CASSEYPPGGYEQYF; D: -; J: TRBJ2-7; size: -; V: TRBV25-1
DNA: TGTGCCATCAGTGGTGGGGGGGACACCTATGGCTACACCTTC; CDR3: CAISGGGDTYGYTF; D: -; J: TRBJ1-2; size: -; V: TRBV10-3
DNA: TGTGCCAGCAGCGGCCCCTATAATTCACCCCTCCACTTT; CDR3: CASSGPYNSPLHF; D: -; J: TRBJ1-6; size: -; V: TRBV5-6
DNA: TGTGCCAGCAGCTTCGAGGACAGCAACACCGGGGAGCTGTTTTTT; CDR3: CASSFEDSNTGELFF; D: -; J: TRBJ2-2; size: -; V: TRBV11-3
DNA: TGTGCCAGCAGTGAAGCACGGAGTCTCCGCGGTGGCTACACCTTC; CDR3: CASSEARSLRGGYTF; D: -; J: TRBJ1-2; size: once; V: TRBV6-1
DNA: TGTGCCAGCAGCTTACAGGGGGAATATCACTACGAGCAGTACTTC; CDR3: CASSLQGEYHYEQYF; D: TRBD1; J: TRBJ2-7; size: -; V: TRBV5-5
DNA: TGTGCCAGCAGCGTAGAAATAAACACTGAAGCTTTCTTT; CDR3: CASSVEINTEAFF; D: -; J: TRBJ1-1; size: -; V: TRBV9
DNA: TGTGCCAGCAGCTTGGGCGGCAATGAGCAGTTCTTC; CDR3: CASSLGGNEQFF; D: -; J: TRBJ2-1; size: once; V: TRBV5-4
DNA: TGTGCCAGTAGTATTCTCGGGGGGCCAGCTCTCTATGGCTACACCTTC; CDR3: CASSILGGPALYGYTF; D: -; J: TRBJ1-2; size: -; V: TRBV19
DNA: TGTGCCAGCAGAATCGATGGGGACAGAACTAACTATGGCTACACCTTC; CDR3: CASRIDGDRTNYGYTF; D: TRBD1; J: TRBJ1-2; size: -; V: TRBV27
DNA: TGCGCCAGCAGCCCGGGACAGGATAGCAATCAGCCCCAGCATTTT; CDR3: CASSPGQDSNQPQHF; D: TRBD1; J: TRBJ1-5; size: -; V: TRBV4-1
DNA: TGTGCCAGCACCAAAACACGGTACGAGCAGTACTTC; CDR3: CASTKTRYEQYF; D: -; J: TRBJ2-7; size: -; V: TRBV5-6
DNA: TGTGCCAGCACCGGGACAGGGGGCCCCTCTATAGAAGGCTACACCTTC; CDR3: CASTGTGGPSIEGYTF; D: TRBD1; J: TRBJ1-2; size: -; V: TRBV2
DNA: TGTGCCAGCAGTTTTGCGGGGGGCTACACCTTC; CDR3: CASSFAGGYTF; D: -; J: TRBJ1-2; size: -; V: TRBV6-5
DNA: TGCGCCAGCAGCCAAGACCCCAGGGGTGGCAATCAGCCCCAGCATTTT; CDR3: CASSQDPRGGNQPQHF; D: -; J: TRBJ1-5; size: -; V: TRBV4-1
DNA: TGCGCCAGCAGCTTGGCCGGGGGGTCCCGTGGCTACACCTTC; CDR3: CASSLAGGSRGYTF; D: -; J: TRBJ1-2; size: -; V: TRBV5-1
DNA: TGTGCCAGCAGCCCAAATCTATGGAGCCAAAACTATGGCTACACCTTC; CDR3: CASSPNLWSQNYGYTF; D: -; J: TRBJ1-2; size: -; V: TRBV27
DNA: TGCGCCAGCAGTGAGCAACTCCGGGGCGGCAGGAATGAGCAGTTCTTC; CDR3: CASSEQLRGGRNEQFF; D: -; J: TRBJ2-1; size: -; V: TRBV10-1
DNA: TGTGCCAGCAGTGAAAGGCAGGATTATAATTCACCCCTCCACTTT; CDR3: CASSERQDYNSPLHF; D: -; J: TRBJ1-6; size: once; V: TRBV2
DNA: TGTGCCAGCAGTGAGGGGCAGGCTATGAACACTGAAGCTTTCTTT; CDR3: CASSEGQAMNTEAFF; D: -; J: TRBJ1-1; size: -; V: TRBV2
DNA: TGTGCCAGCAGCGCCCGGGCTAGTCCTTCAGATACGCAGTATTTT; CDR3: CASSARASPSDTQYF; D: -; J: TRBJ2-3; size: -; V: TRBV9
DNA: TGTGCCAGCAGGCGGGACACCCCGAAGGAGGAGACCCAGTACTTC; CDR3: CASRRDTPKEETQYF; D: -; J: TRBJ2-5; size: -; V: TRBV2
DNA: TGTGCCAGCAGCCCCATGACTAGCGGGCCTTCCTACGAGCAGTACTTC; CDR3: CASSPMTSGPSYEQYF; D: TRBD2; J: TRBJ2-7; size: once; V: TRBV9
DNA: TGTGCCAGCAGCTACAGCACAGGGGAAGGCACTGAAGCTTTCTTT; CDR3: CASSYSTGEGTEAFF; D: TRBD1; J: TRBJ1-1; size: -; V: TRBV9
DNA: TGTGCCAGCAGCTTAGTCAGGACAGGGGTGGAAAACATTCAGTACTTC; CDR3: CASSLVRTGVENIQYF; D: TRBD1; J: TRBJ2-4; size: -; V: TRBV11-2
DNA: TGTGCCTGGTCCTCGGGCAGGACGAGGATTCTGTTTTTT; CDR3: CAWSSGRTRILFF; D: -; J: TRBJ1-4; size: once; V: TRBV30
DNA: TGTGCCAGCAGCTTGAAAGCCGTGACAGGGCAAACTGGGGCCAACGTCCTGACTTTC; CDR3: CASSLKAVTGQTGANVLTF; D: TRBD1; J: TRBJ2-6; size: -; V: TRBV5-5
DNA: TGTGCCAGCTTCCGGGACAGGCCTTTGGGGAATGAGCAGTTCTTC; CDR3: CASFRDRPLGNEQFF; D: TRBD1; J: TRBJ2-1; size: -; V: TRBV2
DNA: TGTGCCAGCAGTGAGGGGGGGCCCCTTCCTAGCACAGATACGCAGTATTTT; CDR3: CASSEGGPLPSTDTQYF; D: -; J: TRBJ2-3; size: -; V: TRBV6-4
DNA: TGCGCCAGCAGCTCGCCCTCCAGGGAGAACTATGGCTACACCTTC; CDR3: CASSSPSRENYGYTF; D: -; J: TRBJ1-2; size: -; V: TRBV5-1
DNA: TGTGCCAGTAGTAAGGGGGCGAACACTGAAGCTTTCTTT; CDR3: CASSKGANTEAFF; D: TRBD1; J: TRBJ1-1; size: -; V: TRBV19
DNA: TGCGCCAGCAGCATACAGGGGCCGCCCGCAACCGGGGAGCTGTTTTTT; CDR3: CASSIQGPPATGELFF; D: TRBD1; J: TRBJ2-2; size: -; V: TRBV5-1
DNA: TGTGCCAGCAGTTACTCGGAGGGGGCAGGTCGGCCTGAGCAGTTCTTC; CDR3: CASSYSEGAGRPEQFF; D: -; J: TRBJ2-1; size: -; V: TRBV6-5
DNA: TGTGCCATCAGAAGGGCAGGGGTCAATCAGCCCCAGCATTTT; CDR3: CAIRRAGVNQPQHF; D: -; J: TRBJ1-5; size: -; V: TRBV10-3
DNA: TGTGCCTGGTCCCCCGTCAGCGGAGCTTTCTTT; CDR3: CAWSPVSGAFF; D: -; J: TRBJ1-1; size: -; V: TRBV30
DNA: TGTGCCAGCAGCAAAGTTAAATCAAGCGGGGGGGTCCACGAGCAGTACTTC; CDR3: CASSKVKSSGGVHEQYF; D: -; J: TRBJ2-7; size: -; V: TRBV21-1
DNA: TGCAGTGCTAGTATACTGCAATCCTACAATGAGCAGTTCTTC; CDR3: CSASILQSYNEQFF; D: -; J: TRBJ2-1; size: once; V: TRBV20-1